A single sample gave rise to the 22 T cell receptor beta chains below, sequenced in a study of cytomegalovirus exposure and HLA in healthy donors. Primers for the PCR totalled 60 Vbeta and 13 Jbeta. Sequenced by immunoSEQ multiplex PCR; TCRdb stores in-frame clones only, minus some. Of about 200,000 clones in the sample, 86% were seen once. The sequencing sample was made of PBMCs. These receptors came from a woman aged 25 to 45 in good health and CMV-seronegative.

This sequence joins TRBV11-2 and TRBJ2-2; possibly TRBD2 for D (6 bases). Trimming shortened V by 3 bases and J by 4 bases, and 12 bases separated the two germline ends. Germline values: CDR1 SGHAT, CDR2 FQNNGV. The CDR3 has 15 residues. The CDR3, as DNA: TGTGCCAGCAGCTTTGGGGGGTCGAGCACCGGGGAGCTGTTTTTT. Protein product: CASSFGGSSTGELFF. Based on the CDR3 plus reference TRBV11-2 and TRBJ2-2, the full variable domain is EAGVAQSPRYKIIEKRQSVAFWCNPISGHATLYWYQQILGQGPKLLIQFQNNGVVDDSQLPKDRFSAERLKGVDSTLKIQPAKLEDSAVYLCASSFGGSSTGELFFGEGSRLTVL.

The chain carries TRBV6-1 and TRBJ2-1; TRBD2 is a possible D gene (5 bases). The CDR3 is 15 residues long. Trimming took 6 bases from V and 4 from J, leaving 16 bases between them. The germline CDR1 and CDR2 sequences are MNHNS and SASEGT. The CDR3, as DNA: TGTGCCAGCAGGTTAGCGTCCTTGGGATACAATGAGCAGTTCTTC. It yields the protein CASRLASLGYNEQFF.

The genes are TRBV5-1 and TRBJ2-5; D is perhaps TRBD2 (5 bases). CDR3 length equals 12 residues. Trimming took off 2 bases at V and 5 bases at J, with 7 bases between the two ends. CDR1 is SGHRS, CDR2 YFSETQ, per germline. As DNA, the CDR3 is TGCGCCAGCAGCTTCACGGGGGAGACCCAGTACTTC. Its translation is CASSFTGETQYF.

J is TRBJ2-7 and V is TRBV28; TRBD1 matches at 7 bases. The germline CDR1 and CDR2 sequences are MDHEN and SYDVKM. The V segment lost 5 bases and the J segment 4 bases; nucleotides outside the gene matches: 2. CDR3 length: 12 residues. The CDR3 here is CASSPGQYEQYF. Here the CDR3 DNA reads TGTGCCAGCAGTCCGGGACAGTACGAGCAGTACTTC.

The genes are TRBV7-2 and TRBJ2-5; unclear D gene. Judging by the DNA end, TRBJ2-7 fits better; the J call may be wrong. Germline lookup yields CDR1 SGHTA and CDR2 FQGNSA. This CDR3 spans 11 amino acids. CDR3 nucleotide sequence: TGTGCCAGCAGCCTGGAGTACGAGCAGTACTTC. Protein: CASSLEYEQYF.

The J gene is TRBJ2-5, the V gene TRBV18; D uncertain. This CDR3 is built from 15 residues. V was shortened by 1 base and J by 2 bases, with 11 bases between the two germline ends. Germline V gene sequence: CDR1 KGHSH, CDR2 LQKENI. The DNA of the CDR3 is TGTGCCAGCTCACCACTGATCACAGAACAAGAGACCCAGTACTTC. This translates into CASSPLITEQETQYF.

This clone was counted a few times. This chain links TRBV7-9 with TRBJ1-2, with TRBD1 matching over 7 bases. The CDR3 extends over 15 amino acids. V shed 4 bases, J shed 4 bases, and the junction held 9 bases outside the gene matches. Germline V CDR1 and CDR2: SEHNR, FQNEAQ (reference sequence). CDR3 coding DNA: TGTGCCAGCAGCTCATCCCTGAGGGACAGCTATGGCTACACCTTC. Encoded protein: CASSSSLRDSYGYTF.

J is TRBJ1-5 and V is TRBV19; 8 bases match TRBD1. The CDR3 contains 14 residues. Germline CDR1 LNHDA, CDR2 SQIVND (reference sequence). Trimming cost V 7 bases and J 5 bases; bases outside gene matches: 7. CDR3 DNA: TGTGCCAGTACCAGACAGGGGCCTTATCAGCCCCAGCATTTT. It specifies CASTRQGPYQPQHF.

V gene TRBV7-2 combines with J gene TRBJ2-1; 7 bases are shared with TRBD2. This CDR3 contains 17 residues. V was clipped by 1 base and J by 5 bases; unmatched bases: 11. Germline CDR1 and CDR2: SGHTA and FQGNSA. The CDR3 sequence: CASSLVFWAGADNEQFF. Here the CDR3 DNA reads TGTGCCAGCAGCTTAGTTTTCTGGGCGGGAGCGGACAATGAGCAGTTCTTC.

Here the CDR3 reads CASSPPGTGGKGEAFF. The CDR3 DNA sequence: TGTGCCAGCTCACCACCGGGGACAGGGGGCAAGGGTGAAGCTTTCTTT. The rearrangement joins TRBV18 to TRBJ1-1; 12 nucleotides line up with TRBD1. Germline V gene lookup returns CDR1 KGHSH and CDR2 LQKENI. The CDR3 contains 16 residues. The V segment lost 0 bases and the J segment 7 bases; nucleotides outside the gene matches: 6.

This clone was detected only once. This CDR3 reads CASSQMGQTQETQYF. The CDR3 bases are TGTGCCAGCAGCCAAATGGGACAGACACAAGAGACCCAGTACTTC. V usage is TRBV7-2 and J usage is TRBJ2-5; 7 bases map to TRBD1. After removal of 5 bases from V and 2 bases from J, the junction contained 8 bases not matched to a gene. Germline lookup yields CDR1 SGHTA and CDR2 FQGNSA. The CDR3 spans 15 residues.

The table lists this clone with a few counts. Additional DNA sequences in this sample encode the identical CDR3. The CDR3 sequence is CASSLRTGYEQYF. The DNA for the CDR3 is TGCGCCAGCAGCTTGCGAACGGGATACGAGCAGTACTTC. The chain has TRBV5-1 and TRBJ2-7; the D gene is possibly TRBD2 (5 bases). Germline-derived CDR1 and CDR2 are SGHRS and YFSETQ. This CDR3 is 13 amino acids long. The V and J ends lost 1 base and 4 bases respectively, with 9 bases between them.

The chain uses TRBV5-6 and TRBJ2-3, with unresolved D. The germline V gene encodes CDR1 SGHDT and CDR2 YYEEEE. The CDR3 totals 15 residues. The V end was cut by 0 bases, the J end by 0 bases, with 8 bases between. CDR3 amino acids: CASSLVGESTDTQYF. The CDR3 DNA follows: TGTGCCAGCAGCTTGGTGGGCGAAAGCACAGATACGCAGTATTTT.

The CDR3 spells CASRFRGTGELFF. CDR3 DNA sequence: TGTGCCAGTCGGTTTAGGGGCACCGGGGAGCTGTTTTTT. This sequence joins TRBV27 and TRBJ2-2; tentative D call: TRBD1 (5 bases). Germline V CDR1 and CDR2: MNHEY, SMNVEV (reference sequence). V gave up 9 bases and J gave up 4 bases, with 12 bases separating them. This CDR3 comprises 13 residues.

This clone was observed a handful of times. The rearrangement links TRBV6-5 to TRBJ2-7; 8 bases line up with TRBD2. CDR1 MNHEY and CDR2 SVGAGI come from the germline V gene. The CDR3 loop spans 14 amino acids. Germline trimming cut 1 base from V and 6 bases from J; bases unmatched to any gene: 5. The CDR3 nucleotides are TGTGCCAGCAGTTACTTTGGCCTAGCGGGCGAGCAGTACTTC. Its translation: CASSYFGLAGEQYF.

This clone is a singleton in its sample. This sequence joins TRBV7-3 and TRBJ2-1; TRBD1 agrees at 7 bases. CDR3 length: 13 amino acids. Germline lookup yields CDR1 SGHTA and CDR2 FQGTGA. Trimming at V came to 5 bases and at J to 6 bases, leaving 4 bases not matched to a gene. CDR3 protein: CASSVRQGNEQFF. The CDR3 DNA follows: TGTGCCAGCAGCGTCAGACAGGGCAATGAGCAGTTCTTC.

This chain joins TRBV5-1 and TRBJ2-2, with D tentatively TRBD1 (6 bases). Germline V gene sequence: CDR1 SGHRS, CDR2 YFSETQ. Trimming removed 0 bases at V and 0 bases at J, with 12 bases between. The CDR3 sequence is 17 residues long. The CDR3 sequence is CASSLEARGSNTGELFF. The CDR3 coding sequence is TGCGCCAGCAGCTTGGAAGCCAGGGGTTCGAACACCGGGGAGCTGTTTTTT. Looking up the rest from reference TRBV5-1 and TRBJ2-2 gives the full variable domain: KAGVTQTPRYLIKTRGQQVTLSCSPISGHRSVSWYQQTPGQGLQFLFEYFSETQRNKGNFPGRFSGRQFSNSRSEMNVSTLELGDSALYLCASSLEARGSNTGELFFGEGSRLTVL.

The V and J genes are TRBV28 and TRBJ1-1; 7 bases are a match to TRBD1. The trim removed 5 bases at V and 4 bases at J, leaving 16 bases unmatched. Germline assignment: CDR1 MDHEN and CDR2 SYDVKM. The CDR3 consists of 17 residues. CDR3 bases: TGTGCCAGCAGTGCCGGGTGGACAGGAGTCTTACGCACTGAAGCTTTCTTT. It specifies CASSAGWTGVLRTEAFF.

CDR3 in amino acids: CASSAGTIYEQYF. In DNA, the CDR3 is TGTGCCAGCAGCGCCGGGACAATCTACGAGCAGTACTTC. V is TRBV5-6 and J is TRBJ2-7; TRBD1 is a possible D gene (6 bases). CDR3 length: 13 residues. Germline CDR1 is SGHDT and CDR2 is YYEEEE. The V end lost 4 bases, the J end lost 3 bases, and 11 bases lay between the germline ends.

This chain joins TRBV9 and TRBJ2-1, with D uncertain. Germline CDR1 reads SGDLS; CDR2 reads YYNGEE. V lost 0 bases to trimming and J lost 2 bases, with 9 bases between them. The CDR3 covers 15 residues. The CDR3 DNA is TGTGCCAGCAGCGTAGTGGAAGCGACCTACAATGAGCAGTTCTTC. It encodes CASSVVEATYNEQFF. Supplemented by reference TRBV9 and TRBJ2-1, the full variable domain reads DSGVTQTPKHLITATGQRVTLRCSPRSGDLSVYWYQQSLDQGLQFLIQYYNGEERAKGNILERFSAQQFPDLHSELNLSSLELGDSALYFCASSVVEATYNEQFFGPGTRLTVL.

The table lists this clone with a count of one. The chain joins TRBV30 to TRBJ1-1; D remains unclear. This CDR3 has 13 residues. Trimming took 3 bases from V and 1 from J, leaving 9 bases between them. CDR1 and CDR2 (germline): GTSNPN, SVGIG (reference sequence). The CDR3 sequence is CAWSNGGNTEAFF. The CDR3, as DNA: TGTGCCTGGAGCAATGGAGGGAACACTGAAGCTTTCTTT.

This clone has only a few counts. This chain connects TRBV23-1 to TRBJ1-5; D unclear. TRBV23-1 is recorded as an ORF, its role being uncertain. The V end lost 2 bases, the J end lost 3 bases, and 17 bases lay between the germline ends. The CDR3 contains 17 residues. The CDR3 DNA follows: TGCGCCAGCAGTCAAAGGGAGAGGGCCCATAACAATCAGCCCCAGCATTTT. Amino acids: CASSQRERAHNNQPQHF.